This T cell receptor beta chain derives from a study of blood T cell repertoires in COVID-19. Background on the study: In each case, the material was cDNA or gDNA derived from T cells, B-cell-depleted T cells, or PBMCs.

Unmatched junction bases numbered 6, after V lost 5 bases and J lost 0 bases. Germline CDR1 is MDHEN and CDR2 is SYDVKM. This CDR3 contains 16 residues. Across about two dozen US areas, participants ranged in age from about 18 to 100 years. Libraries were prepared by immunoSEQ multiplex PCR; TCRdb keeps only in-frame clonotypes and omits some of them. Seen here are roughly 260,000 clones, around nine tenths observed once, and the top ten hold about 2.7%. The sample was PBMCs or T cells enriched from blood (not recorded which). The rearrangement links TRBV28 to TRBJ1-1; 10 bases match TRBD1. The TCR comes from a woman aged 18 to 35 who had recovered from COVID-19. CDR3 region: CASSVPGQGMNTEAFF. Written as DNA, the CDR3 is TGTGCCAGCAGTGTTCCGGGACAGGGGATGAACACTGAAGCTTTCTTT.